The entry below describes one TCR beta chain. Its antigen is unknown. Germline and junction disagree at one end, which may indicate a read error. A J-beta primer mix and a sample-barcoded 5' primer were used in a second PCR of roughly 6 to 11 cycles. Using its own MiXCR run on the 5' RACE reads, TCRdb lists one record per CDR3 protein. The sample includes 600,000 to 900,000 distinct CDR3 sequences, around a quarter seen only once; the top ten take under 3%. This sample was included in a study of blood T cells in healthy people across ages. Study-level findings and limits: Aged donors had fewer naive CD4+ cells and lower diversity than long-lived donors. Per million T cells, TCR beta diversity dropped roughly linearly as age increased.

CDR1 MGHRA and CDR2 YSYEKL come from the germline V gene. The CDR3 has 14 residues. Another study also made use of these data, one on T cells of mothers and their children. That report adds: Similar effects of thymic selection on TCR recombination output were recorded in related and unrelated pairs. An overlap that was slightly higher, though non-significant, was seen in related mother-child pairs versus unrelated pairs.

The receptor was isolated from a boy aged 10-17 years in good health. Material for sequencing was blood. The J gene is TRBJ2-1, the V gene TRBV4-1, with D possibly matching TRBD1 (5 bases). TRBJ2-5 matches the DNA end more closely, so the J call is doubtful. The CDR3 bases are TGCGCCAGCAGCCAAGATGACAGCCAAGGGACCCAGTACTTC. Its protein product is CASSQDDSQGTQYF.